The next 24 T cell receptor beta chains were all read from a single sample in a study of shared clonotypes between healthy human individuals. Generated by immunoSEQ multiplex PCR, the TCRdb table keeps only in-frame clones and is missing some. The table records more than 2 million clones, 85% to 95% of them present only once. Sample: naive CD4+ T cells sorted from blood. Subset of the sample: CD45RA+ positively selected. Receptors were obtained from a man aged 18 to 30 in good health.

The chain joins TRBV5-6 to TRBJ2-1, with D possibly matching TRBD2 (5 bases). The CDR3 length is 17 residues. Germline V gives CDR1 SGHDT, CDR2 YYEEEE. V was shortened by 1 base and J by 2 bases, with 16 bases between the two germline ends. CDR3 residues: CASSLTAGVFPYNEQFF. DNA for the CDR3: TGTGCCAGCAGCTTGACCGCGGGTGTGTTTCCCTACAATGAGCAGTTCTTC.

J is TRBJ2-7 and V is TRBV6-1; 11 bases are shared with TRBD1. In germline, CDR1 is MNHNS, CDR2 SASEGT. V gave up 6 bases and J gave up 4 bases; unmatched junction bases: 2. This CDR3 contains 13 residues. CDR3 in DNA: TGTGCCAGCAGGGACAGGGGGCTGTACGAGCAGTACTTC. This gives the protein CASRDRGLYEQYF.

As concerns this clone: The sample contains more than one DNA sequence encoding this CDR3. The chain is built from TRBV28 and TRBJ2-7; 7 positions match TRBD1. CDR3 length: 15 amino acids. The germline V gene has CDR1 MDHEN and CDR2 SYDVKM. V trimming: 4 bases; J trimming: 0 bases; junction bases outside the gene matches: 6. The CDR3 region has the DNA TGTGCCAGCAGTTCCGGACAGGCCAGCTCCTACGAGCAGTACTTC. Translating gives CASSSGQASSYEQYF.

The V gene is TRBV21-1, the J gene TRBJ2-1. TRBV21-1 has pseudogene status. The CDR3 is made up of 15 amino acids. The CDR3, as DNA: TGTGCCAGCAGCCGTCCGGGACGTCGGGCGAATGAGCAGTTCTTC. This codes for CASSRPGRRANEQFF.

The V call is TRBV2, the J call TRBJ2-7, with 8 bases matching TRBD2. V lost 10 bases to trimming and J lost 1 base; unmatched junction nucleotides: 15. CDR1 is SNHLY, CDR2 FYNNEI, per germline. The CDR3 is made up of 16 amino acids. The CDR3 here is CAIADLAGQFSYEQYF. CDR3 DNA sequence: TGTGCCATCGCGGATCTAGCGGGCCAATTTTCCTACGAGCAGTACTTC.

J is TRBJ2-7 and V is TRBV7-2; D may match TRBD1 or TRBD2 (6 bases each). Germline V lookup: CDR1 SGHTA, CDR2 FQGNSA. V gave up 5 bases and J gave up 0 bases, with 14 bases separating them. The CDR3 has 15 amino acids. Written as DNA, the CDR3 is TGTGCCAGCAGCCCAGGGGAGGAGTGCTCCTACGAGCAGTACTTC. Translating it yields CASSPGEECSYEQYF.

Notes on this clone: This sample also contains other DNA sequences that code for the same CDR3. The CDR3 DNA sequence: TGCGCCAGCAGCTTGGTTCGGGGGAACACTGAAGCTTTCTTT. Protein: CASSLVRGNTEAFF. V gene TRBV5-1 combines with J gene TRBJ1-1; D remains unclear. Trimming cost V 0 bases and J 1 base, with 7 bases left between them. There are 14 residues in the CDR3. The V gene's germline CDR1 is SGHRS and CDR2 YFSETQ.

V usage is TRBV4-1 and J usage is TRBJ1-1; D remains unclear. Per germline, CDR1 MGHRA and CDR2 YSYEKL. The CDR3 sequence is 15 residues long. The ends were cut back, 4 bases at V and 3 bases at J, with 15 bases in the middle. The CDR3 loop is CASSPSGVGDTEAFF. The CDR3 coding sequence is TGCGCCAGCAGCCCCAGTGGGGTAGGTGACACTGAAGCTTTCTTT.

On this clone: Other DNA sequences in the same sample also yield this CDR3. The V gene is TRBV25-1, the J gene TRBJ2-4; D uncertain. V lost 3 bases to trimming and J lost 0 bases, with 6 bases between them. The CDR3 runs to 14 residues. In germline, CDR1 is MGHDK, CDR2 SYGVNS. This chain's CDR3 is CASSDSGAKNIQYF. In DNA, the CDR3 is TGTGCCAGCAGTGATTCTGGAGCCAAAAACATTCAGTACTTC.

As to this clone: Possible read error: a much larger clone is one base away. The same CDR3 arises from other DNA sequences in this sample as well. The V gene is TRBV9, the J gene TRBJ2-7, with 12 bases aligning to TRBD2. The germline V gene encodes CDR1 SGDLS and CDR2 YYNGEE. The J segment lost 3 bases and the V segment lost 2 bases, leaving 3 bases of the junction unmatched. The CDR3 runs to 15 residues. Written as DNA, the CDR3 is TGTGCCAGCAGCGTTTCGACTAGCGGGAGCTACGAGCAGTACTTC. The encoded protein is CASSVSTSGSYEQYF.

The chain joins TRBV5-1 to TRBJ2-3, with D possibly TRBD1 on 6 matching bases. Trimming cost V 3 bases and J 1 base, with 12 bases left between them. The germline gives CDR1 SGHRS, CDR2 YFSETQ. This CDR3 spans 15 amino acids. CDR3 nucleotides: TGCGCCAGCAGCTCCCGGGACATCCGCACAGATACGCAGTATTTT. Translation: CASSSRDIRTDTQYF.

This clone is a singleton in its sample. V gene TRBV9 combines with J gene TRBJ2-1; 10 bases fit TRBD2. This CDR3 is built from 15 residues. Germline loops: CDR1 SGDLS, CDR2 YYNGEE. V was pared by 6 bases and J by 5 bases, with 8 bases of the junction left unmatched. As DNA, the CDR3 is TGTGCCAGCACCATAGCGGGAGGATTCGACAATGAGCAGTTCTTC. It translates to CASTIAGGFDNEQFF.

This clone was seen only once. The J gene is TRBJ2-3, the V gene TRBV27, with TRBD2 matching over 10 bases. With 0 bases clipped from V and 3 bases from J, the junction kept 3 bases outside the gene matches. The germline gives CDR1 MNHEY, CDR2 SMNVEV (reference sequence). The CDR3 has 16 residues. CDR3 in amino acids: CASSLSSGGITDTQYF. CDR3 bases: TGTGCCAGCAGTTTATCTAGCGGGGGGATAACAGATACGCAGTATTTT.

The chain is built from TRBV28 and TRBJ2-7; 7 bases agree with TRBD1. V dropped 5 bases and J dropped 1; count of bases not matched to a gene: 11. CDR1 and CDR2 from the germline V gene are MDHEN and SYDVKM. CDR3 length: 16 amino acids. This CDR3 is CASSVLSGTASYEQYF. For the CDR3, the DNA is TGTGCCAGCAGTGTGTTATCCGGGACAGCGTCCTACGAGCAGTACTTC.

V gene TRBV11-2 combines with J gene TRBJ1-4; D unclear. The CDR3 is made up of 13 amino acids. Germline CDR1 is SGHAT and CDR2 is FQNNGV. Trimming pared 0 bases from V and 10 bases from J, leaving 9 bases between. The CDR3 bases are TGTGCCAGCAGCTTAGAACGGGAGGGAAAACTGTTTTTT. The encoded protein is CASSLEREGKLFF.

This clone was counted a single time. The chain couples TRBV2 to TRBJ1-6; TRBD1 matches 7 bases. Trimming removed 6 bases from V and 5 bases from J; junction bases left unmatched: 7. This CDR3 contains 15 residues. In germline, CDR1 is SNHLY, CDR2 FYNNEI. DNA for the CDR3: TGTGCCAGCAGCCAGGGACAGACAAATAATTCACCCCTCCACTTT. It translates to CASSQGQTNNSPLHF.

V is TRBV10-1 and J is TRBJ2-7, with 7 bases identical to TRBD2. The CDR3 extends over 13 amino acids. The junction had 7 bases not matched to a gene; V was cut back by 2 bases and J by 9 bases. Germline CDR1 is WNHNN and CDR2 is SYGVQD (reference sequence). Here the CDR3 reads CASSEGRATGQYF. CDR3 nucleotides: TGCGCCAGCAGTGAGGGGAGGGCTACCGGGCAGTACTTC.

The V gene is TRBV2, the J gene TRBJ2-7; 7 nucleotides agree with TRBD2. J lost 4 bases, V lost 5 bases, and 8 bases had no gene match. Per the germline V gene, CDR1 is SNHLY and CDR2 is FYNNEI. CDR3 length equals 14 residues. The CDR3 loop reads CASSFGGGPYEQYF. Here the CDR3 DNA reads TGTGCCAGCAGTTTTGGGGGAGGGCCGTACGAGCAGTACTTC.

V and J are TRBV30 and TRBJ1-1, with a possible D match to TRBD1 (5 bases). Germline V gene sequence: CDR1 GTSNPN, CDR2 SVGIG (reference sequence). The CDR3 runs 15 residues. Trimming left V 7 bases short and J 0 bases short, with 18 bases between. As DNA, the CDR3 is TGTGCCTACCCGCACCCGGGGCAGATGAACACTGAAGCTTTCTTT. This gives the protein CAYPHPGQMNTEAFF.

The V call is TRBV10-3, the J call TRBJ2-7; 9 nucleotides align to TRBD2. Germline assignment: CDR1 ENHRY and CDR2 SYGVKD. Trimming took 3 bases from V and 9 from J; bases not matched to a gene: 9. CDR3 length: 14 amino acids. CDR3 coding DNA: TGTGCCATCAGTGATGGGCGGGAGGGCTTTGGGCAGTACTTC. Translating gives CAISDGREGFGQYF.

The chain recombines TRBV5-1 with TRBJ2-5; TRBD1 is a possible D gene (6 bases). The V end was cut by 3 bases, the J end by 14 bases, with 17 bases between. In germline, CDR1 is SGHRS, CDR2 YFSETQ. The CDR3 is made up of 12 amino acids. CDR3 sequence (DNA): TGCGCCAGCAGCTCGGCGACAGGCGGTAGCTACTTC. Its translation is CASSSATGGSYF. The whole variable domain, filled in from reference TRBV5-1 and TRBJ2-5, reads KAGVTQTPRYLIKTRGQQVTLSCSPISGHRSVSWYQQTPGQGLQFLFEYFSETQRNKGNFPGRFSGRQFSNSRSEMNVSTLELGDSALYLCASSSATGGSYFGPGTRLLVL.

The chain has TRBV30 and TRBJ1-5; D possibly corresponds to TRBD1 (6 bases). The germline gives CDR1 GTSNPN, CDR2 SVGIG (reference sequence). The CDR3 length is 14 residues. The V end lost 4 bases, the J end lost 1 base, and 11 bases lay between the germline ends. The CDR3 DNA follows: TGTGCCTGGACCCTGGGACACAGCAATCAGCCCCAGCATTTT. It encodes CAWTLGHSNQPQHF.

The chain joins TRBV5-1 to TRBJ2-2; D possibly corresponds to TRBD1 (5 bases). Trimming shortened V by 0 bases and J by 0 bases, and 12 bases separated the two germline ends. The CDR3 runs to 17 residues. The germline CDR1 and CDR2 sequences are SGHRS and YFSETQ. DNA of the CDR3: TGCGCCAGCAGCTTGGGCTCAGGGCCTTCGAACACCGGGGAGCTGTTTTTT. It encodes CASSLGSGPSNTGELFF.

V gene TRBV29-1 combines with J gene TRBJ1-6; no reliable D call. CDR1 and CDR2 from the germline V gene are SQVTM and ANQGSEA. Between the trimmed V and J ends, which lost 8 bases and 0 bases, there was a span of 17 bases. This CDR3 is 16 amino acids long. CDR3 coding DNA: TGCAGCACCCGAGGAAGAGCCAGCTCCTATAATTCACCCCTCCACTTT. Residues: CSTRGRASSYNSPLHF.